This T cell receptor beta chain was recorded in a study of OX40 agonist ivuxolimab in advanced cancers. Study details: Ivuxolimab, an antibody acting as an agonist of OX40 (CD134), was used to treat patients.

This clone was detected only once. What it binds is not known. Drawing of blood for sampling happened at baseline, at cycle 4 day 1, and at cycle 7 day 1. V was clipped by 4 bases and J by 3 bases; unmatched bases: 10. The CDR3 covers 15 residues. Germline CDR1 and CDR2: SGHRS and YFSETQ. The study's findings and limits: At 0.1 to 3.0 mg/kg, CD4+ and CD8+ blood T cells expanded clonally by week 6. In the 0.1-3.0 mg/kg groups, partial responders showed among the lowest expansion.

The assay was immunoSEQ multiplex PCR, and TCRdb's table has in-frame clones only and misses some. The table has about 52,000 clones, approximately 91% seen once. The receptor was isolated from an adult with an advanced solid tumor such as melanoma, head and neck, liver or kidney cancer. Material: CD4+ or CD8+ T cells sorted from blood, obtained in a trial of the OX40 agonist ivuxolimab. The rearrangement uses TRBV5-1 and TRBJ2-7; 7 bases line up with TRBD2. CDR3 protein: CASSVPPAGHYEQYF. CDR3 nucleotide sequence: TGCGCCAGCAGCGTACCCCCAGCGGGGCACTACGAGCAGTACTTC.